Below, one TCR beta chain is given with its context. Amplification of TCR beta CDR3 regions was performed using RNA transcripts as template. HTBI primers were employed in a first-round RT-PCR of the TCR CDR3. TCRdb independently ran MiXCR on the multiplex PCR reads; one entry per CDR3 protein. The data hold 370,000 or so distinct CDR3 sequences, with around 25% observed a single time. The entry originates in a study of T cells in Graves' hyperthyroidism and ophthalmopathy. The CDR3 is 14 amino acids. The V gene lost 4 bases and the J gene lost 4 bases, with 13 bases spanning the gap. Germline loops: CDR1 MNHEY, CDR2 SMNVEV (reference sequence).

The receptor was derived from a man in his forties or fifties with Graves' hyperthyroidism. The V gene is TRBV27, the J gene TRBJ2-5, with no clear D. The material sequenced was blood. CDR3 sequence reads: CASSSGLSPETQYF. In nucleotides, the CDR3 is TGTGCCAGCAGTTCCGGCCTATCCCCAGAGACCCAGTACTTC.